A single sample gave rise to the 6 T cell receptor beta chains below, sequenced in a study of CD8+ T cells in alopecia areata. Treatment of the sample: oral pan-JAK inhibitor, 5-10 mg twice daily. Sequencing relied on a cDNA template that was reverse transcribed from extracted RNA. Data came from immunoSEQ multiplex PCR; TCRdb stores just in-frame clones and leaves some out. The profile shows about 120,000 clones, 53% of them singletons. The sample was CD4+ T cells sorted from blood, taken at week 4, from a patient treated with tofacitinib. The receptors derive from a human donor with alopecia areata.

This clone was seen a handful of times. J is TRBJ1-2 and V is TRBV7-8; D is unclear. The CDR3 spans 14 residues. V lost 6 bases and J lost 2, with 13 bases in between. Per the germline V gene, CDR1 is SGHVS and CDR2 is FQNEAQ. The CDR3 sequence is CASSPVGPNYGYTF. The CDR3 DNA is TGTGCCAGCAGTCCCGTTGGACCAAACTATGGCTACACCTTC.

The chain combines TRBV27 with TRBJ2-1; D perhaps matches TRBD2 (6 bases). V was trimmed by 5 bases and J by 6 bases, leaving 11 bases between them. The germline V gene has CDR1 MNHEY and CDR2 SMNVEV (reference sequence). The CDR3 totals 13 residues. The CDR3 DNA reads as TGTGCCAGCAGTCCCCGGACTATCAATGAGCAGTTCTTC. Translated, it gives CASSPRTINEQFF.

In its sample, this clone was seen a few times. The chain combines TRBV29-1 with TRBJ1-3, with no clear D. The CDR3 is made up of 11 amino acids. CDR1 and CDR2 from the germline V gene are SQVTM and ANQGSEA. V was trimmed by 7 bases and J by 4 bases, leaving 8 bases between them. The CDR3 spells CSAIRGNTIYF. The DNA for the CDR3 is TGCAGCGCAATACGGGGAAACACCATATATTTT.

The chain carries TRBV29-1 and TRBJ2-3; D is ambiguous. V was clipped by 3 bases and J by 2 bases, with 12 bases between them. The CDR3 runs 14 residues. The germline V gene encodes CDR1 SQVTM and CDR2 ANQGSEA. In DNA form, the CDR3 reads TGCAGCGTTGAGGGTCGCGGAGACACAGATACGCAGTATTTT. This codes for CSVEGRGDTDTQYF.

This clone was counted a few times. The chain recombines TRBV5-1 with TRBJ2-7; 10 bases line up with TRBD2. Germline CDR1 SGHRS, CDR2 YFSETQ. The CDR3 totals 12 residues. With V trimmed by 5 bases and J by 4 bases, 0 bases remained unmatched. DNA of the CDR3: TGCGCCAGCAGACTAGCGGGGTACGAGCAGTACTTC. This codes for CASRLAGYEQYF.

The genes are TRBV29-1 and TRBJ1-5, with 7 nucleotides matching TRBD1. From germline, CDR1 is SQVTM and CDR2 ANQGSEA. The CDR3 covers 14 residues. J lost 4 bases, V lost 5 bases, and 8 bases had no gene match. The CDR3 reads CSVSSGTENQPQHF. The CDR3 nucleotides read TGCAGCGTTAGTTCCGGGACAGAGAATCAGCCCCAGCATTTT.